This T cell receptor (beta chain) was found in a study of long-term antiretroviral therapy in people with HIV. The study, taken as a whole, reports: Within the repertoire, clones expanded before ART were dominant at all time points.

Trimming took off 1 base at V and 10 bases at J, with 14 bases between the two ends. In germline, CDR1 is MNHNS, CDR2 SASEGT. There are 14 residues in the CDR3. This clone turned up a few times. Its antigen is currently unknown. An immunoSEQ assay, version v3.0, was performed at survey level. Only in-frame clones appear in the TCRdb table, and some are missing; sequencing was by immunoSEQ multiplex PCR. The table records about 17,000 clones, approximately 80% of them present only once. The J gene is TRBJ2-1, the V gene TRBV6-1, with a tentative D call TRBD1 (6 bases). The TCR sequence derives from a man aged 45-60 years with HIV. This sample comprised unsorted PBMCs, obtained 0.3 years before starting antiretroviral therapy. DNA for the CDR3: TGTGCCAGCAGTGAAGGGACAGCCTCAGGGGAGCAGTTCTTC. It yields the protein CASSEGTASGEQFF.